These 7 T cell receptor beta chains share one sample of origin, sequenced in a study of response to subunit inactivated influenza vaccine. MiXCR, applied by TCRdb to the RT-PCR reads, yields one record per CDR3 protein. Of around 790,000 distinct CDR3 sequences listed, around 20% were seen once; the top ten hold 10%. Sequencing used PBMCs from blood, obtained more than 4 days after vaccination. These receptors were obtained from a man aged 45-60 years who received an inactivated influenza vaccine.

The J gene is TRBJ2-5, the V gene TRBV11-2; tentative D call: TRBD1 (6 bases). V lost 5 bases to trimming and J lost 2 bases, with 15 bases between them. CDR1 and CDR2 (germline): SGHAT, FQNNGV. The CDR3 contains 15 residues. This CDR3 is CASSASTGLQETQYF. CDR3 DNA sequence: TGTGCCAGCAGCGCCTCGACAGGCCTACAAGAGACCCAGTACTTC. Combining the CDR3 with reference TRBV11-2 and TRBJ2-5 gives the whole variable domain EAGVAQSPRYKIIEKRQSVAFWCNPISGHATLYWYQQILGQGPKLLIQFQNNGVVDDSQLPKDRFSAERLKGVDSTLKIQPAKLEDSAVYLCASSASTGLQETQYFGPGTRLLVL.

The CDR3 protein is CSVLGHLYNEQFF. DNA for the CDR3: TGCAGCGTACTGGGACACCTCTACAATGAGCAGTTCTTC. This chain links TRBV29-1 with TRBJ2-1; D perhaps matches TRBD1 (6 bases). Germline values: CDR1 SQVTM, CDR2 ANQGSEA. Trimming took off 6 bases at V and 3 bases at J, with 12 bases between the two ends. The CDR3 contains 13 residues.

This clonotype has more than one count but fewer than ten. V is TRBV6-2 or TRBV6-3 and J is TRBJ2-3, with D maybe TRBD2 (6 bases). V was cut by 5 bases and J by 0 bases, with 18 bases left in between. CDR1 and CDR2 (germline): MNHEY, SVGEGT. This CDR3 has 17 amino acids. Written as DNA, the CDR3 is TGTGCCAGCAGTCGCCCTCGCGGGATTGGAAGCACAGATACGCAGTATTTT. Translation: CASSRPRGIGSTDTQYF.

The table lists this clonotype with a few counts. The V call is TRBV12-3 or TRBV12-4, the J call TRBJ2-1; 7 bases are shared with TRBD2. After removal of 1 base from V and 9 bases from J, the junction contained 3 bases not matched to a gene. CDR3 length equals 13 residues. Here the CDR3 DNA reads TGTGCCAGCAGTTTAGGGGAGGGCGGTGAGCAGTTCTTC. It encodes CASSLGEGGEQFF.

This clonotype was detected only a few times. The rearrangement joins TRBV20-1 to TRBJ2-7; no clear D. Germline V gene sequence: CDR1 DFQATT, CDR2 SNEGSKA (reference sequence). This CDR3 is built from 14 residues. Trimming removed 5 bases from V and 0 bases from J, with 14 bases in between. The CDR3 is CSADPARSSYEQYF. CDR3 nucleotides: TGCAGTGCTGACCCAGCCCGGAGCTCCTACGAGCAGTACTTC.

This clonotype came up a few times. This rearrangement joins TRBV24-1 to TRBJ2-7, with a weak D call TRBD1 (6 bases). V lost 3 bases, J lost 5 bases, and 13 bases lay in between. Germline V gives CDR1 KGHDR, CDR2 SFDVKD. CDR3 length equals 14 residues. DNA for the CDR3: TGTGCCACCAGTGATCGGGGCAGGGGCCACGAGCAGTACTTC. It specifies CATSDRGRGHEQYF.

V is TRBV20-1 and J is TRBJ1-6, with D unresolved. V was trimmed by 0 bases and J by 0 bases, leaving 12 bases between them. CDR1 DFQATT and CDR2 SNEGSKA come from the germline V gene (reference sequence). This CDR3 comprises 17 residues. CDR3 DNA: TGCAGTGCTAGAGATTGGGCCGAGAGCTCCTATAATTCACCCCTCCACTTT. This translates into CSARDWAESSYNSPLHF.